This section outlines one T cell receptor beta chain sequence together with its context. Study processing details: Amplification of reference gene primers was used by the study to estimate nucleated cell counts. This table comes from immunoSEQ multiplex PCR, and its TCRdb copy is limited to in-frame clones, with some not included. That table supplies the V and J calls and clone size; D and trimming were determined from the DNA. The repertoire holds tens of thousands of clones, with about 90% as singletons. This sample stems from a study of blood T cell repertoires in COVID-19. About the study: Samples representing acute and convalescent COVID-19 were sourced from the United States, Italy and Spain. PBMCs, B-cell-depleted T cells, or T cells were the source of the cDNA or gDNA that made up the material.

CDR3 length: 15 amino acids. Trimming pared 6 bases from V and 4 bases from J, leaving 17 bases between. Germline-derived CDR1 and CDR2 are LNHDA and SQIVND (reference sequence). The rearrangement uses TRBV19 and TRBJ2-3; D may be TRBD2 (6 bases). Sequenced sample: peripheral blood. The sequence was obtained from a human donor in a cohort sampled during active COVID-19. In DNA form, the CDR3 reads TGTGCCAGTAGACCCGCAAGGAGGGACCCAGATACGCAGTATTTT. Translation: CASRPARRDPDTQYF.